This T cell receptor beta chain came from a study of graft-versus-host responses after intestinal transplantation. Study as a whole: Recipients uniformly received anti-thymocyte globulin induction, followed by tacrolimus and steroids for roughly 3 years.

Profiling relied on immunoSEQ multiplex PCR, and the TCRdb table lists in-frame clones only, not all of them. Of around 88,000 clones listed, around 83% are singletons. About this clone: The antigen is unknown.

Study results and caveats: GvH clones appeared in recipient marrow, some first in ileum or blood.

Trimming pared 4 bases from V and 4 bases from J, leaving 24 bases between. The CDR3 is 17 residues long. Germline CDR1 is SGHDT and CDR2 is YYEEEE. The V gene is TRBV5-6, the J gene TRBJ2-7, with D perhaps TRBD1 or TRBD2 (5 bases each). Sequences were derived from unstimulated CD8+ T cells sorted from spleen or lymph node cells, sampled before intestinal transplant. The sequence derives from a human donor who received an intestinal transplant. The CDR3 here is CASSLSSLWDLQYEQYF. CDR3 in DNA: TGTGCCAGCAGCCTCTCATCATTATGGGACCTCCAATACGAGCAGTACTTC.